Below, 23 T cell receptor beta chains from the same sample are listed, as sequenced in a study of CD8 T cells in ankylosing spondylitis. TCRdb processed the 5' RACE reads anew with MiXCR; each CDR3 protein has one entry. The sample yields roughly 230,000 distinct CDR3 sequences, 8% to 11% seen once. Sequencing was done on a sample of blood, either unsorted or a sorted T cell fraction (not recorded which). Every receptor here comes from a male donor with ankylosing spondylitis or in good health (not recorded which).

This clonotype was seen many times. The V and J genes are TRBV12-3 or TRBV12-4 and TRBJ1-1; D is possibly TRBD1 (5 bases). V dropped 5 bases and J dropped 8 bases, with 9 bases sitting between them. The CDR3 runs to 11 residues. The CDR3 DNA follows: TGTGCCAGCAGTCCTCAGGGAGAAGCTTTCTTT. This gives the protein CASSPQGEAFF.

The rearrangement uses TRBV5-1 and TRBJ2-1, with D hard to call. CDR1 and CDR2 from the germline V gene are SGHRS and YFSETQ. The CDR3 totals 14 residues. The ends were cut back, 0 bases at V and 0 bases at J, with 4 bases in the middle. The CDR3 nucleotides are TGCGCCAGCAGCTTGGTAGTCTCCTACAATGAGCAGTTCTTC. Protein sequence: CASSLVVSYNEQFF.

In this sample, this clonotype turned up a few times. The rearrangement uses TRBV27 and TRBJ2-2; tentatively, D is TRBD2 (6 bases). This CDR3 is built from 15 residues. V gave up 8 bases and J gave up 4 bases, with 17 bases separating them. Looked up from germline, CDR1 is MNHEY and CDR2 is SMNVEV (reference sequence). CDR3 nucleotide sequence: TGTGCCAGCCCCCCCCCCGGGGAGGCCACCGGGGAGCTGTTTTTT. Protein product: CASPPPGEATGELFF.

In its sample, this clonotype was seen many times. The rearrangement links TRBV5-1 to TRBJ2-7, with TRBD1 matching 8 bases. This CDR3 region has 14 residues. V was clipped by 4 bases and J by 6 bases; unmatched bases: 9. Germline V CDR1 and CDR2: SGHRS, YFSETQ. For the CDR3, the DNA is TGCGCCAGCAGCCCGACAGGGGTAGAGATCGAGCAGTACTTC. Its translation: CASSPTGVEIEQYF.

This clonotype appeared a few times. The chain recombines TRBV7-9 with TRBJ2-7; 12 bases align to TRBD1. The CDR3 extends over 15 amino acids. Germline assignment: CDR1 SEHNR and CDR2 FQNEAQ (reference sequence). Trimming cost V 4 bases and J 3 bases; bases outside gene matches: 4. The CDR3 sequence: CASSSRDRGRYEQYF. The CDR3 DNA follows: TGTGCCAGCAGCTCCCGGGACAGGGGGCGCTACGAGCAGTACTTC.

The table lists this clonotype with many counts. In DNA, the CDR3 is TGTGCCAGCAGTCCTTGGACAGGGATTGTAGGGGAGACCCAGTACTTC. This sequence encodes CASSPWTGIVGETQYF. The chain combines TRBV6-1 with TRBJ2-5; 8 bases are shared with TRBD1. The V and J ends lost 5 bases and 5 bases, in that order; junction bases with no gene match: 13. The CDR3 is 16 amino acids. Germline CDR1 MNHNS, CDR2 SASEGT.

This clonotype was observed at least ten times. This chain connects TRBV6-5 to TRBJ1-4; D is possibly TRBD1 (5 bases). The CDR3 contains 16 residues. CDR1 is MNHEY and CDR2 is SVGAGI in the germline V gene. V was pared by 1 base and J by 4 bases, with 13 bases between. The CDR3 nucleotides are TGTGCCAGCAGTTACTTCGGGGACTCCGGTAATGAAAAACTGTTTTTT. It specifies CASSYFGDSGNEKLFF.

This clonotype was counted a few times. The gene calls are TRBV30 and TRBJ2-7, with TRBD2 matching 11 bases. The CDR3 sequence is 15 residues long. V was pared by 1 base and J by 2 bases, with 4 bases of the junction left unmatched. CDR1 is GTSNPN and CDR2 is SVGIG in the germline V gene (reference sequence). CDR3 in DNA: TGTGCCTGGAGTGAGGGACTAGCGGCAACCTACGAGCAGTACTTC. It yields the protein CAWSEGLAATYEQYF.

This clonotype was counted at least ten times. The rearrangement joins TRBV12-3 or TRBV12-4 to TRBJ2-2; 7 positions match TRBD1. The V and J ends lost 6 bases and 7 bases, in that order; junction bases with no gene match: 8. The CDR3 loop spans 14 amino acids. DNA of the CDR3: TGTGCCAGCAGCCTAGACAGGGTAGGCGGGGAGCTGTTTTTT. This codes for CASSLDRVGGELFF.

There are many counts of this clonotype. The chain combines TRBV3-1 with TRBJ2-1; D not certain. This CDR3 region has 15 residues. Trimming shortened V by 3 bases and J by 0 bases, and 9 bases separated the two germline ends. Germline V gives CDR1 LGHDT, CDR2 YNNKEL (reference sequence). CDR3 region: CASSQEHSSYNEQFF. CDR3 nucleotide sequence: TGTGCCAGCAGCCAGGAGCACAGCTCCTACAATGAGCAGTTCTTC.

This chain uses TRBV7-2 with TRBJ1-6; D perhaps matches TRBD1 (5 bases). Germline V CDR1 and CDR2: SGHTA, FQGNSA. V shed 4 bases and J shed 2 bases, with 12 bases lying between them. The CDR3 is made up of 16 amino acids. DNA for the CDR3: TGTGCCAGCAGCTCCCCACGGGGGGCCTATAATTCACCCCTCCACTTT. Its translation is CASSSPRGAYNSPLHF.

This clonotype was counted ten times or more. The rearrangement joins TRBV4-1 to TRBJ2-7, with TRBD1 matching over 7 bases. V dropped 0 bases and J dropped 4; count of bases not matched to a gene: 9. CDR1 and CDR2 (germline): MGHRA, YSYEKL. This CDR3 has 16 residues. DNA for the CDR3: TGCGCCAGCAGCCAAGATCCCCCAGGGGGTCTTTACGAGCAGTACTTC. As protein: CASSQDPPGGLYEQYF.

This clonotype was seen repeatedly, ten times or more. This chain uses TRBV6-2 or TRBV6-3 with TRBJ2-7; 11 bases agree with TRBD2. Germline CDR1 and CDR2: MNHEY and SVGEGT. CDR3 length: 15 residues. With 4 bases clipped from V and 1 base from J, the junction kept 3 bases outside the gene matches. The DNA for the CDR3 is TGTGCCAGCAGTTCCCCTAGCGGGGGGTCCTACGAGCAGTACTTC. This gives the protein CASSSPSGGSYEQYF.

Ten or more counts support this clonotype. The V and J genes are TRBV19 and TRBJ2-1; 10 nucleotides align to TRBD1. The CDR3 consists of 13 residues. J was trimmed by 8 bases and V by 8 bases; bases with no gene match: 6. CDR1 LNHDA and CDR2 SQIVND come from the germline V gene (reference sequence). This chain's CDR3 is CASSDRGMHEQFF. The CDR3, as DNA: TGTGCCAGTTCGGACAGGGGGATGCATGAGCAGTTCTTC.

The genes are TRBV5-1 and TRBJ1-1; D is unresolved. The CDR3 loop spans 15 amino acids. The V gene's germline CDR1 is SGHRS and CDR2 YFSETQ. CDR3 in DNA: TGCGTCAGTAGCCCATTGAGTACCCAGAACACTGAAGCTTTCTTT. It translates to CVSSPLSTQNTEAFF.

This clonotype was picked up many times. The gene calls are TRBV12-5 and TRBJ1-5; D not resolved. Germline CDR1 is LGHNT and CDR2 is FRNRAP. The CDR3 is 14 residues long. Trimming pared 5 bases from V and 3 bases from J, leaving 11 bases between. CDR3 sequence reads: CASGTYQVNQPQHF. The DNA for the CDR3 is TGTGCTAGTGGTACTTACCAAGTCAATCAGCCCCAGCATTTT.

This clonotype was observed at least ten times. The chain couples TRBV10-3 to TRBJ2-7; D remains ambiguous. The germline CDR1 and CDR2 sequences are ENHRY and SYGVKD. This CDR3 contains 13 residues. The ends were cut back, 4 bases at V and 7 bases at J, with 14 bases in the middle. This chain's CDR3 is CAISVRTELEQYF. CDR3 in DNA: TGTGCCATCAGTGTGCGTACGGAGTTGGAGCAGTACTTC.

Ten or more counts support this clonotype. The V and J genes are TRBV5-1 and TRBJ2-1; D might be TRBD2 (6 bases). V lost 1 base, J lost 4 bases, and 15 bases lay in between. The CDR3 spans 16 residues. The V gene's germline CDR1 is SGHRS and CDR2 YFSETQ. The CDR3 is CASSLLDGGKYNEQFF. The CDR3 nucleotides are TGCGCCAGCAGCTTGTTGGATGGCGGGAAATACAATGAGCAGTTCTTC.

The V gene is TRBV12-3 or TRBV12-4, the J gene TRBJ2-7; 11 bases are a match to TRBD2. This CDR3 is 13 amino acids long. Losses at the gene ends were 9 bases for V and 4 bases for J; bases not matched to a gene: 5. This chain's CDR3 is CASAGLAVYEQYF. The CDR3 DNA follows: TGTGCCAGTGCGGGACTAGCGGTGTACGAGCAGTACTTC.

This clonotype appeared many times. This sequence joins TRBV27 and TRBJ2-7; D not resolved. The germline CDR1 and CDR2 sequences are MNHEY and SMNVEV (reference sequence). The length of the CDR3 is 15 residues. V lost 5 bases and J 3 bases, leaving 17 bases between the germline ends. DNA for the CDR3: TGTGCCAGCAGTCGATACCTACAAAGGAACTACGAGCAGTACTTC. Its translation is CASSRYLQRNYEQYF.

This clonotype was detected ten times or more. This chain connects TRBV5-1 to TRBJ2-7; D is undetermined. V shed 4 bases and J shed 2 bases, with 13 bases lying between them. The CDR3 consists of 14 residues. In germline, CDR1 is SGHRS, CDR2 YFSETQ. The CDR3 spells CASSPLDEAYEQYF. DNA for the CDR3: TGCGCCAGCAGCCCCCTTGACGAAGCCTACGAGCAGTACTTC.

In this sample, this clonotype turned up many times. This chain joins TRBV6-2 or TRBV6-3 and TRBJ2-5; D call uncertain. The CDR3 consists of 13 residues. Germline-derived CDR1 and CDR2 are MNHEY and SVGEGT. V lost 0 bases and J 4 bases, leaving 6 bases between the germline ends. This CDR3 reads CASSYSGGETQYF. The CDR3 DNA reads TGTGCCAGCAGTTACTCGGGTGGAGAGACCCAGTACTTC.

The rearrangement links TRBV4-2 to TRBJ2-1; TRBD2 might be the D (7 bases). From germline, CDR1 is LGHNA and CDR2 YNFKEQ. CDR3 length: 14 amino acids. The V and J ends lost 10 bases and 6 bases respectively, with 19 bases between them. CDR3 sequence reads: CAMGPGGLCNEQFF. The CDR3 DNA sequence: TGTGCCATGGGCCCCGGGGGGCTCTGCAATGAGCAGTTCTTC.